Given below is one TCR beta chain in context. The antigen remains unidentified. Trimming removed 1 base from V and 2 bases from J, with 7 bases in between. The CDR3 consists of 15 residues. CDR1 is SGHRS and CDR2 is YFSETQ in the germline V gene. The record originates from a study of CD4 T cells in relation to SARS-CoV-2 and coronaviruses. Study-level points and caveats: Crossreactive clones expanded significantly less to SARS-CoV-2 than monoreactive clones.

CD4+ T cells from unexposed donors were obtained before the COVID-19 pandemic (2011-2018). Profiled with immunoSEQ multiplex PCR; TCRdb holds only in-frame clones, not every one. The sample has 55,000 to 70,000 clones, approximately 95% seen once. The receptor was derived from a human donor in good health. Material: naive CD4+ T cells from PBMCs. The subset is: naive CD4+ T cells isolated by negative enrichment. The chain employs TRBV5-1 and TRBJ2-6; D unresolved. The CDR3 DNA is TGCGCCAGCAGCTTGCTAGGTGCTGGGGCCAACGTCCTGACTTTC. This codes for CASSLLGAGANVLTF.